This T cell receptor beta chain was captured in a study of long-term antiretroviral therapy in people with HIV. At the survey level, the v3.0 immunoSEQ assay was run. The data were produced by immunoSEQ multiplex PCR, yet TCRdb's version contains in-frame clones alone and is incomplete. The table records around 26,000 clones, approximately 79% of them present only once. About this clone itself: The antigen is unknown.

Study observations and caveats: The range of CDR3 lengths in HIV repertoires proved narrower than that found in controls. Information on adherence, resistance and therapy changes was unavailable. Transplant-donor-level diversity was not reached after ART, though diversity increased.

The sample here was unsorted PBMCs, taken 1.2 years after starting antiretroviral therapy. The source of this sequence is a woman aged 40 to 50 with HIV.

Here the CDR3 DNA reads TGTGCCTGGAGTGGCCAGGGTGACGAGCAGTACTTC. As protein: CAWSGQGDEQYF. The chain uses TRBV30 and TRBJ2-7; a weak D match, TRBD1 (5 bases). The CDR3 totals 12 residues. V lost 1 base, J lost 5 bases, and 9 bases lay in between. Per the germline V gene, CDR1 is GTSNPN and CDR2 is SVGIG (reference sequence).